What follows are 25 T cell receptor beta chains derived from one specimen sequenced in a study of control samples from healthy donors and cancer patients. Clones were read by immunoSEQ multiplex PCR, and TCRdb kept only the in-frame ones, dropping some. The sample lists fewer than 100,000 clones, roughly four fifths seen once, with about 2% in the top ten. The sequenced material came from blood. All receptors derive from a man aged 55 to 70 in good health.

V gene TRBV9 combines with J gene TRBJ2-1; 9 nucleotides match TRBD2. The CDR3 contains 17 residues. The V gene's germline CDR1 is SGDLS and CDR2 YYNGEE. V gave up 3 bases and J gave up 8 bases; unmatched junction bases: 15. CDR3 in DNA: TGTGCCAGCAGCGCGCTCAGTGGCCTAGCGGGATCAGATGAGCAGTTCTTC. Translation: CASSALSGLAGSDEQFF.

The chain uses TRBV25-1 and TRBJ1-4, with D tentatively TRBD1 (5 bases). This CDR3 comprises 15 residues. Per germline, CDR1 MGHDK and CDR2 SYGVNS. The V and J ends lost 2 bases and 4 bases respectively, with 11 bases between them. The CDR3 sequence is CASSEPGGGNEKLFF. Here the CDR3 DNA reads TGTGCCAGCAGTGAACCGGGGGGAGGTAATGAAAAACTGTTTTTT.

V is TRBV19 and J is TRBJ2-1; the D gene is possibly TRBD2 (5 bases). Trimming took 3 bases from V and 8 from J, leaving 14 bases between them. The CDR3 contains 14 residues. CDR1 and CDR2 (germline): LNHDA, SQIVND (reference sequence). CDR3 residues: CASSMPLAHHEQFF. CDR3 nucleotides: TGTGCCAGTAGTATGCCGCTAGCACATCATGAGCAGTTCTTC.

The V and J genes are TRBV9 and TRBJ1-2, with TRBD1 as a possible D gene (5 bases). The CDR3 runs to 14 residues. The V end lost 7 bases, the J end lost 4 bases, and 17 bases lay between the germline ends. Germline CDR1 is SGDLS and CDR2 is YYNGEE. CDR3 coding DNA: TGTGCCAGCGGCCCGACAGTAGACCCCTATGGCTACACCTTC. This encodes CASGPTVDPYGYTF.

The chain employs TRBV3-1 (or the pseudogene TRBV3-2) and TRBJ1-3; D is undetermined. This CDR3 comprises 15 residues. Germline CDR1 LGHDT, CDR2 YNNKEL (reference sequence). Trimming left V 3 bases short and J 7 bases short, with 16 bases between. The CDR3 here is CASSQYAGPVNTIYF. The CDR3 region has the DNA TGTGCCAGCAGCCAGTATGCTGGACCCGTGAACACCATATATTTT.

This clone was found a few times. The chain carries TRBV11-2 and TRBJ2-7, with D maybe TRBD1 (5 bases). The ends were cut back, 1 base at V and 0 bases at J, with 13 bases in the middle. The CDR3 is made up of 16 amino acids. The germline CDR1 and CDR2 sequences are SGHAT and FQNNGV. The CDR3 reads CASSLGQYGSSYEQYF. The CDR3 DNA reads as TGTGCCAGCAGCTTAGGACAGTACGGAAGCTCCTACGAGCAGTACTTC.

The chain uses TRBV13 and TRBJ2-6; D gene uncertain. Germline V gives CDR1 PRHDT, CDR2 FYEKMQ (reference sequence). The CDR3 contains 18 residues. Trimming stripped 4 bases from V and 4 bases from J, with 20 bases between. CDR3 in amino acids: CASSSLDIVRSGANVLTF. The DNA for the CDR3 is TGTGCCAGCAGCTCCCTCGATATAGTCCGATCCGGGGCCAACGTCCTGACTTTC.

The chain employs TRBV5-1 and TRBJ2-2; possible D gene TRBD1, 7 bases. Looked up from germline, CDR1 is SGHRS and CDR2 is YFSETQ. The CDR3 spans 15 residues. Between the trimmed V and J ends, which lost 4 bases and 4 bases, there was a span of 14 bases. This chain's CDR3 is CASSGRQGGTGELFF. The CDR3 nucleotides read TGCGCCAGCAGCGGGAGACAGGGAGGCACCGGGGAGCTGTTTTTT.

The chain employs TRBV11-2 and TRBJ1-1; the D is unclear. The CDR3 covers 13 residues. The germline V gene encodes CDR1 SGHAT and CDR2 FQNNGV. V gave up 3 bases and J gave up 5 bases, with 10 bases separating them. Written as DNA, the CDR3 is TGTGCCAGCAGCTTCTCCCAGAGGACTGAAGCTTTCTTT. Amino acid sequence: CASSFSQRTEAFF. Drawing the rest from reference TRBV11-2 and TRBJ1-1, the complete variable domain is EAGVAQSPRYKIIEKRQSVAFWCNPISGHATLYWYQQILGQGPKLLIQFQNNGVVDDSQLPKDRFSAERLKGVDSTLKIQPAKLEDSAVYLCASSFSQRTEAFFGQGTRLTVV.

The CDR3 protein is CAWKMGPGEKLFF. CDR3 in DNA: TGTGCCTGGAAGATGGGGCCAGGCGAAAAACTGTTTTTT. The rearrangement joins TRBV30 to TRBJ1-4; D may be TRBD1 (5 bases). The V and J ends lost 4 bases and 8 bases respectively, with 14 bases between them. Per the germline V gene, CDR1 is GTSNPN and CDR2 is SVGIG (reference sequence). This CDR3 is built from 13 residues.

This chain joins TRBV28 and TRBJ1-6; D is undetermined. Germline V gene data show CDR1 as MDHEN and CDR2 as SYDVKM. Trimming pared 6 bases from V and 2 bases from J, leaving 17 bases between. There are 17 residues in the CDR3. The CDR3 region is CASSPWEEQAYNSPLHF. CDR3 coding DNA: TGTGCCAGCAGCCCCTGGGAAGAGCAGGCCTATAATTCACCCCTCCACTTT.

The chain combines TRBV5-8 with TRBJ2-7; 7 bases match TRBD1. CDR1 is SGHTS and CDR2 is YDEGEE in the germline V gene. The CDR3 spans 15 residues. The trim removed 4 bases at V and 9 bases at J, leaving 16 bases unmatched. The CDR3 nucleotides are TGTGCCAGCAGCACAGACCGGGACAGATACCTGGTGCAGTACTTC. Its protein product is CASSTDRDRYLVQYF.

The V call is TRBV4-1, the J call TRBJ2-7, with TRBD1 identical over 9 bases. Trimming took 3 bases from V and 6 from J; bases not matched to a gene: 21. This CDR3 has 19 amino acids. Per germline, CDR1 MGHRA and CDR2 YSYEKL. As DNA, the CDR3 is TGCGCCAGCAGCCATTTTGGGGCCCAACCCGGGACAGGGTCGGTCGAGCAGTACTTC. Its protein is CASSHFGAQPGTGSVEQYF.

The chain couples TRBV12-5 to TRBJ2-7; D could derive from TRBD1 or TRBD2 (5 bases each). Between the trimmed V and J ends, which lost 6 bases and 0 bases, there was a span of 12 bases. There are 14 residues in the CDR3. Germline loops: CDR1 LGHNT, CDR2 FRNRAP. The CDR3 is CASGDHGASYEQYF. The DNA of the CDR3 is TGTGCTAGTGGCGACCACGGGGCCTCCTACGAGCAGTACTTC.

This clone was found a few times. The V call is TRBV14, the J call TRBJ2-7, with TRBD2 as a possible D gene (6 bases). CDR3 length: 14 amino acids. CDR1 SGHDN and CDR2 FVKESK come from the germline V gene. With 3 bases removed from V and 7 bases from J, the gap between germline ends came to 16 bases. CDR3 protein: CASSQKDYFEEQYF. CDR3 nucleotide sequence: TGTGCCAGCAGCCAGAAGGACTACTTTGAAGAGCAGTACTTC.

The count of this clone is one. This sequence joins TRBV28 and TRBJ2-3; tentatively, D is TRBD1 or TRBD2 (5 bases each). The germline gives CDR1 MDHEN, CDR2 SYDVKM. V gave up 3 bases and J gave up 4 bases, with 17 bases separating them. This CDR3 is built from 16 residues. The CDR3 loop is CASSFLSTRGADTQYF. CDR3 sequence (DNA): TGTGCCAGCAGTTTCCTGAGCACCCGAGGGGCAGATACGCAGTATTTT.

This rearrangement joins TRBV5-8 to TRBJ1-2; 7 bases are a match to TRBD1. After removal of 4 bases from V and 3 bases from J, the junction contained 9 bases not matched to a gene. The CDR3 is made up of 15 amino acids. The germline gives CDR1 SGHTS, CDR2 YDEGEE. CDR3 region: CASSPLTGADYGYTF. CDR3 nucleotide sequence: TGTGCCAGCAGCCCCCTAACAGGGGCTGACTATGGCTACACCTTC.

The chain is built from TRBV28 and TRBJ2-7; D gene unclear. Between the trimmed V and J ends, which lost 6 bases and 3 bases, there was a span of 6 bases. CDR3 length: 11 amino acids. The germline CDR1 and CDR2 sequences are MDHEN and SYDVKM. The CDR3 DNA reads TGTGCCAGCAGCACGCTCTACGAGCAGTACTTC. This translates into CASSTLYEQYF.

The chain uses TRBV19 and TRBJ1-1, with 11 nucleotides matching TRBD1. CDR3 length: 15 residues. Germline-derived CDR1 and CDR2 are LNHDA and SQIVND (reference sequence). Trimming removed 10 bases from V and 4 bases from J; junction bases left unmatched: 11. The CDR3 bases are TGTGCCACCCGGGACAGGGGGTTGCTGGGCACTGAAGCTTTCTTT. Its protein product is CATRDRGLLGTEAFF.

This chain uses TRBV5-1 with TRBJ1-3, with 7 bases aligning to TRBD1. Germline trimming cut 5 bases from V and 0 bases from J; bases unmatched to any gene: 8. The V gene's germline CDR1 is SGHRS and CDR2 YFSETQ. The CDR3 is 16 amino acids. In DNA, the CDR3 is TGCGCCAGCAGTCGACAGGGACAGATCTCTGGAAACACCATATATTTT. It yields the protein CASSRQGQISGNTIYF.

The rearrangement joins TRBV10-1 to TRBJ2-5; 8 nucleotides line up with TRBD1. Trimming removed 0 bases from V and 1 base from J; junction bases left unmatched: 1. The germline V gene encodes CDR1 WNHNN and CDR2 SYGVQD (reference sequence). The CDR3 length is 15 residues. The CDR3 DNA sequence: TGCGCCAGCAGTGAGTCGGGGACAGGCCAAGAGACCCAGTACTTC. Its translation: CASSESGTGQETQYF.

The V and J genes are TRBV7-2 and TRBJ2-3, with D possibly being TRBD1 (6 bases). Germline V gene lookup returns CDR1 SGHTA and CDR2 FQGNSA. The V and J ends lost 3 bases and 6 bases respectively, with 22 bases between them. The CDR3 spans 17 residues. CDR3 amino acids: CASSFRGIGPAVDTQYF. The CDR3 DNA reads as TGTGCCAGCAGCTTCAGGGGTATAGGTCCGGCGGTGGATACGCAGTATTTT.

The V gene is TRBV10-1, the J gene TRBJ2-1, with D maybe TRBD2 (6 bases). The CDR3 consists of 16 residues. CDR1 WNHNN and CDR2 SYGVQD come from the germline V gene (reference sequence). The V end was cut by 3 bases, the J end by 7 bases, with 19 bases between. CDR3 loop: CASSDLVGGDLNEQFF. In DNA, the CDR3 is TGCGCCAGCAGTGACCTCGTGGGAGGTGATTTGAATGAGCAGTTCTTC.

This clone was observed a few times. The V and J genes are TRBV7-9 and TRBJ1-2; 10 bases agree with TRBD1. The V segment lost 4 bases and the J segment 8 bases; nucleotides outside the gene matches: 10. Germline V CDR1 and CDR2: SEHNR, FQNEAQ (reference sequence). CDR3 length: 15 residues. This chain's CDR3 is CASSSRDRGRYGYTF. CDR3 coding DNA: TGTGCCAGCAGCTCCCGGGACAGGGGACGATACGGCTACACCTTC.

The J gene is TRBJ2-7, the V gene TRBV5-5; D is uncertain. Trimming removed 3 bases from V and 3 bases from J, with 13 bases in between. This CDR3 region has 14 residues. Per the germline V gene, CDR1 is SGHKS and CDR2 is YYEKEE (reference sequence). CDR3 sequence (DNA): TGTGCCAGCAGCTCGTTCAACCGTTACTACGAGCAGTACTTC. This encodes CASSSFNRYYEQYF.